This T cell receptor beta chain was identified in a study of T cells in localized non-small cell lung cancer. Notes on the study in general: It was uninvolved adjacent lung that showed the highest T cell clonality, exceeding tumor. A median about 54 of the top 100 tumor clones appeared in adjacent lung.

Generated by immunoSEQ multiplex PCR, the TCRdb table keeps only in-frame clones and is missing some. The sample holds around 36,000 clones, about 76% seen once. V lost 0 bases, J lost 8 bases, and 10 bases lay in between. From germline, CDR1 is LNHDA and CDR2 SQIVND (reference sequence). The CDR3 has 13 residues. For this clone: No antigen is known for it.

This TCR came from a male donor older than 55 with stage II lung adenocarcinoma. The sample in question was peripheral blood mononuclear cells, obtained before any cancer treatment. This sequence joins TRBV19 and TRBJ1-2; no clear D. This CDR3 is CASSIDQGSGYTF. As DNA, the CDR3 is TGTGCCAGTAGTATAGATCAAGGGAGCGGCTACACCTTC. Combining the CDR3 with reference TRBV19 and TRBJ1-2 gives the whole variable domain DGGITQSPKYLFRKEGQNVTLSCEQNLNHDAMYWYRQDPGQGLRLIYYSQIVNDFQKGDIAEGYSVSREKKESFPLTVTSAQKNPTAFYLCASSIDQGSGYTFGSGTRLTVV.